This entry describes one T cell receptor (beta chain). Its antigen is unidentified. Time point specified: baseline pretreatment blood. Noted treatment: 15 Gy SBRT to primary tumor, nephrectomy 4 weeks later. Radiation-treated patients gave blood at baseline, week 2 and week 4. Clear cell pathology was present in this patient's renal cell carcinoma. Profiling relied on immunoSEQ multiplex PCR, and the TCRdb table lists in-frame clones only, not all of them. The data contain over 85,000 clones, 70% to 85% of them singletons. This sample was included in a study of radiation and T cells in renal cell carcinoma. Whole-study results and caveats: From baseline, blood top tumor clonotypes peaked at 2 weeks post-radiation. Without pretreatment biopsies, baseline tumor clonotype presence was undetermined.

J lost 1 base, V lost 5 bases, and 8 bases had no gene match. CDR1 and CDR2 from the germline V gene are SGHTA and FQGNSA. The CDR3 totals 16 residues. J is TRBJ2-3 and V is TRBV7-2; 8 bases are shared with TRBD2. The receptor's source is a man between 60 and 75 years old with renal cell carcinoma. The specimen was blood, collected from a patient whose treatment included radiotherapy and nephrectomy. Here the CDR3 DNA reads TGTGCCAGCAGCCACACAGGACTAGCAGGCACAGATACGCAGTATTTT. It is translated as CASSHTGLAGTDTQYF.